The clone carrying this TCR beta chain is labeled medium-sized. The target antigen is unknown. The PCR used 60 Vbeta and 13 Jbeta primers. Profiled with immunoSEQ multiplex PCR; TCRdb holds only in-frame clones, not every one. The data contain about 64,000 clones, around 74% of them singletons. The record originates from a study of cytomegalovirus exposure and HLA in healthy donors. The V end was cut by 2 bases, the J end by 0 bases, with 16 bases between. In germline, CDR1 is LGHNA, CDR2 YSLEER. CDR3 size: 17 residues. Study-level points and caveats: Excluded: some indistinguishable V segments such as TRBV6-2 and TRBV6-3. Testing in vitro showed three CMV-associated chains specific for CMV antigens. A later look showed TCR association rates differing by HLA locus, highest for DRB1 and lowest for HLA-C. A prior analysis recorded that most TCR beta V segments were productive about 87% or about 30% of the time.

The clonotype was recovered from a male donor in good health and CMV-seropositive. The chain couples TRBV4-3 to TRBJ1-2; perhaps TRBD1 as D (6 bases). The specimen sequenced was PBMCs. This CDR3 is CASSQLDSRSANYGYTF. CDR3 DNA sequence: TGCGCCAGCAGCCAACTGGACAGCCGGTCAGCTAACTATGGCTACACCTTC.